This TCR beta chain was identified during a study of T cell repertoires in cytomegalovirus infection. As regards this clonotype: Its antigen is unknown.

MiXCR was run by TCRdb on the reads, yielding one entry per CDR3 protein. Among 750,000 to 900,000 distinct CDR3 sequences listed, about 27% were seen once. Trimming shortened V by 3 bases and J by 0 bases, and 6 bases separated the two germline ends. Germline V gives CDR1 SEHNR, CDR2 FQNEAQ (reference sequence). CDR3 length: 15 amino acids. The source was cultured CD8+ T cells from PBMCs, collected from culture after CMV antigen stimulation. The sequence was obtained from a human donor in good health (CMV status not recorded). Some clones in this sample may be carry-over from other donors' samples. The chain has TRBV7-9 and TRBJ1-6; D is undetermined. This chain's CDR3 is CASSFVSSYNSPLHF. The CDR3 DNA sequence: TGTGCCAGCAGCTTCGTGAGCTCCTATAATTCACCCCTCCACTTT.